These 8 T cell receptor beta chains originate from one sample sequenced in a study of OX40 agonist ivuxolimab in advanced cancers. This table comes from immunoSEQ multiplex PCR, and its TCRdb copy is limited to in-frame clones, with some not included. The sample holds about 61,000 clones, approximately 86% seen once. Specimen: CD4+ or CD8+ T cells sorted from blood, collected in a trial of the OX40 agonist ivuxolimab. The receptors here all came from an adult with an advanced solid tumor such as melanoma, head and neck, liver or kidney cancer.

CDR3 in DNA: TGTGCCAGCAGTGACAGGGGCCGAGCCGGGGAGCTGTTTTTT. This encodes CASSDRGRAGELFF. The chain has TRBV6-4 and TRBJ2-2; TRBD1 is a possible D gene (5 bases). The germline V gene encodes CDR1 MRHNA and CDR2 SNTAGT. The CDR3 consists of 14 residues. With 2 bases removed from V and 6 bases from J, the gap between germline ends came to 10 bases.

The chain carries TRBV5-1 and TRBJ2-7, with TRBD1 matching 7 bases. Trimming at V came to 0 bases and at J to 3 bases, leaving 9 bases not matched to a gene. Germline CDR1 SGHRS, CDR2 YFSETQ. The CDR3 has 16 amino acids. The CDR3 protein is CASSLGAGQVGYEQYF. CDR3 sequence (DNA): TGCGCCAGCAGCTTGGGAGCCGGACAGGTGGGCTACGAGCAGTACTTC.

The J gene is TRBJ1-2, the V gene TRBV7-9, with D possibly matching TRBD1 (5 bases). Trimming shortened V by 4 bases and J by 2 bases, and 11 bases separated the two germline ends. The CDR3 consists of 14 residues. Germline V CDR1 and CDR2: SEHNR, FQNEAQ (reference sequence). In nucleotides, the CDR3 is TGTGCCAGCAGCTCGGGACCGACGAACTATGGCTACACCTTC. The encoded protein is CASSSGPTNYGYTF.

CDR3 sequence: CAWSVGHIQETQYF. The CDR3 region has the DNA TGTGCCTGGAGTGTAGGGCATATCCAAGAGACCCAGTACTTC. This chain connects TRBV30 to TRBJ2-5; no firm D call. This CDR3 is built from 14 residues. V lost 0 bases and J 1 base, leaving 9 bases between the germline ends. The germline V gene encodes CDR1 GTSNPN and CDR2 SVGIG (reference sequence).

J is TRBJ2-6 and V is TRBV9; 11 bases fit TRBD2. With V trimmed by 4 bases and J by 0 bases, 12 bases remained unmatched. The CDR3 runs 20 residues. Germline CDR1 and CDR2: SGDLS and YYNGEE. The CDR3 sequence: CASSPRLAGRTFSGANVLTF. CDR3 DNA sequence: TGTGCCAGCAGCCCCCGACTAGCGGGGAGAACCTTCTCTGGGGCCAACGTCCTGACTTTC.

The CDR3 coding sequence is TGTGCCAGCAGCGCCGGACTAGCGGGGGGGCCGGGGACCCAGTACTTC. Its translation: CASSAGLAGGPGTQYF. The genes are TRBV7-9 and TRBJ2-5; 15 nucleotides align to TRBD2. The CDR3 is 16 amino acids. Germline V gene sequence: CDR1 SEHNR, CDR2 FQNEAQ (reference sequence). V shed 5 bases and J 7 bases; nucleotides not matched to a gene: 8.

This clone was observed a single time. The CDR3 sequence is CASRDTGPRRAEAFF. As DNA, the CDR3 is TGTGCCAGCAGAGATACCGGGCCTCGGCGGGCTGAAGCTTTCTTT. This chain connects TRBV6-1 to TRBJ1-1, with unresolved D. V was shortened by 6 bases and J by 6 bases, with 20 bases between the two germline ends. CDR1 and CDR2 (germline): MNHNS, SASEGT. The CDR3 is 15 residues long.

The chain employs TRBV5-6 and TRBJ2-5; 10 bases fit TRBD1. The J segment lost 4 bases and the V segment lost 7 bases, leaving 4 bases of the junction unmatched. The CDR3 is 13 amino acids. CDR1 and CDR2 from the germline V gene are SGHDT and YYEEEE. In DNA, the CDR3 is TGTGCCAGCCTGGGGACAGGGGTAGAGACCCAGTACTTC. It is translated as CASLGTGVETQYF.